These 8 T cell receptor beta chains share one sample of origin, sequenced in a study of cytomegalovirus exposure and HLA in healthy donors. The PCR had 60 Vbeta and 13 Jbeta primers. The table came from immunoSEQ multiplex PCR; TCRdb's copy has only in-frame clones and leaves some out. The data hold about 77,000 clones, with about three quarters observed a single time. The sample taken for sequencing was PBMCs. The receptors originated from a man aged 40-49 years in good health and CMV-seronegative.

J is TRBJ1-1 and V is TRBV28; 8 bases are a match to TRBD1. V was clipped by 6 bases and J by 7 bases; unmatched bases: 10. Germline loops: CDR1 MDHEN, CDR2 SYDVKM. This CDR3 has 14 residues. This chain's CDR3 is CASSPPGTGREAFF. In nucleotides, the CDR3 is TGTGCCAGCAGCCCACCCGGGACAGGTCGTGAAGCTTTCTTT.

The chain carries TRBV5-1 and TRBJ2-3, with D possibly being TRBD2 (5 bases). Germline values: CDR1 SGHRS, CDR2 YFSETQ. This CDR3 has 15 amino acids. Trimming took off 0 bases at V and 0 bases at J, with 8 bases between the two ends. In nucleotides, the CDR3 is TGCGCCAGCAGCTTGGCGGGCGGGAGCACAGATACGCAGTATTTT. Its protein product is CASSLAGGSTDTQYF.

The chain has TRBV29-1 and TRBJ2-5; 11 bases are shared with TRBD1. CDR1 and CDR2 from the germline V gene are SQVTM and ANQGSEA. The CDR3 sequence is 15 residues long. Germline trimming cut 5 bases from V and 11 bases from J; bases unmatched to any gene: 16. CDR3 residues: CSVSARTGGAREQYF. CDR3 nucleotides: TGCAGCGTTTCCGCCCGGACAGGGGGCGCGCGGGAGCAGTACTTC.

The rearrangement uses TRBV6-5 and TRBJ2-1, with 10 bases fitting TRBD2. J gave up 7 bases and V 4 bases, and 10 bases lay outside the gene matches. CDR3 length equals 16 residues. Germline CDR1 reads MNHEY; CDR2 reads SVGAGI. The DNA of the CDR3 is TGTGCCAGCAGTTTCCTCATTAGCGGGAGGCTGAATGAGCAGTTCTTC. This sequence encodes CASSFLISGRLNEQFF.

The chain is built from TRBV7-9 and TRBJ2-3, with D possibly matching TRBD2 (6 bases). The CDR3 spans 16 residues. Germline assignment: CDR1 SEHNR and CDR2 FQNEAQ (reference sequence). V lost 6 bases and J lost 4, with 20 bases in between. The chain's CDR3 is CASSYFGGRVADTQYF. The CDR3 DNA sequence: TGTGCCAGCAGTTATTTCGGGGGTAGAGTGGCAGATACGCAGTATTTT.

This clone was seen just once. Here the CDR3 DNA reads TGTGCCAGCAGCTTGGGGGGAGGCCAGCCCCAGCATTTT. As protein: CASSLGGGQPQHF. The chain is built from TRBV5-4 and TRBJ1-5, with unresolved D. Per germline, CDR1 SGHNT and CDR2 YYREEE (reference sequence). V shed 0 bases and J shed 7 bases, with 8 bases lying between them. The length of the CDR3 is 13 residues.

The chain couples TRBV5-1 to TRBJ2-7; 12 positions agree with TRBD2. CDR3 length: 15 residues. J was trimmed by 3 bases and V by 4 bases; bases with no gene match: 5. Germline CDR1 SGHRS, CDR2 YFSETQ. The CDR3: CASSPGLAGLYEQYF. The CDR3 region has the DNA TGCGCCAGCAGCCCAGGACTAGCGGGGCTCTACGAGCAGTACTTC.

The chain combines TRBV18 with TRBJ2-1, with 9 bases identical to TRBD2. Unmatched junction bases numbered 3, after V lost 0 bases and J lost 15 bases. Germline values: CDR1 KGHSH, CDR2 LQKENI. CDR3 length: 12 residues. The chain's CDR3 is CASSPPGLAPFF. DNA for the CDR3: TGTGCCAGCTCACCACCGGGACTAGCTCCGTTCTTC.